Each of the 24 T cell receptor beta chains below was sequenced from the same sample in a study of T cells in women clearing cervical HPV infection. The protocol was immunoSEQ multiplex PCR, while the TCRdb copy is restricted to in-frame clones and leaves out a portion. The sample table sets out tens of thousands of clones. The sequenced sample consisted of blood buffy coat. These receptors all stem from a woman aged 18 to 75 with a cervical HPV16 infection that either progressed to CIN3+ or cleared (not recorded which).

Concerning this clone: The read ends 3 residues shy of where the CDR3 ends; the end is completed using the germline J gene. The V and J genes are TRBV30 and TRBJ2-3; possibly TRBD1 for D (5 bases). Trimming took off 8 bases at V and 3 bases at J, with 15 bases between the two ends. The CDR3 extends over 13 amino acids. The germline CDR1 and CDR2 sequences are GTSNPN and SVGIG (reference sequence). Incomplete CDR3 DNA: TGTGCCCAGCGAGCGAAGGGGACAGATACG. Encoded protein: CAQRAKGTDT. In full, the CDR3 reads CAQRAKGTDTQYF.

Comment on this clone: The sequence runs out 3 residues before the end of the CDR3; the remainder is reconstructed from the germline J gene. The rearrangement links TRBV6-2 or TRBV6-3 to TRBJ1-1; 8 bases fit TRBD1. CDR3 length: 15 amino acids. The germline CDR1 and CDR2 sequences are MNHEY and SVGEGT. Trimming removed 5 bases from V and 1 base from J; junction bases left unmatched: 6. The CDR3 spells CASSPGDRWNTEAFF. The CDR3 DNA, read in part, is TGTGCCAGCAGTCCGGGGGACAGGTGGAACACTGAA.

As regards this clone: The CDR3 end is not reached by the read, which stops 3 residues before it; the germline J gene fills it in. The V gene is TRBV6-2 or TRBV6-3, the J gene TRBJ2-7; 9 positions agree with TRBD2. With V trimmed by 4 bases and J by 5 bases, 6 bases remained unmatched. CDR3 length equals 14 residues. Germline loops: CDR1 MNHEY, CDR2 SVGEGT. The sequenced CDR3 bases are TGTGCCAGCAGTTTAGCGGGGGCGCCTAACGAG. Protein sequence: CASSLAGAPNE. The full-length CDR3 reads as CASSLAGAPNEQYF.

A note on this clone: The DNA ends 3 residues before the CDR3 does, and the rest of the CDR3 is filled in from the germline J gene. The chain uses TRBV4-1 and TRBJ1-2; 7 positions agree with TRBD1. The J segment lost 3 bases and the V segment lost 0 bases, leaving 10 bases of the junction unmatched. The CDR3 consists of 17 residues. Germline-derived CDR1 and CDR2 are MGHRA and YSYEKL. CDR3 loop: CASSQEPPSTGYYGYTF. The part of the CDR3 DNA that was read is TGCGCCAGCAGCCAAGAACCCCCCTCGACAGGGTACTATGGC.

Regarding this clone: The CDR3 extends 3 residues past the end of the read, so its final part is completed from the germline J gene. The chain combines TRBV18 with TRBJ2-2, with D perhaps TRBD1 (5 bases). Per the germline V gene, CDR1 is KGHSH and CDR2 is LQKENI. The CDR3 length is 15 residues. The CDR3 region is CASSPPPSGANVLFF. CDR3 DNA, as far as it was read: TGTGCCAGCTCACCACCGCCTTCTGGGGCCAACGTG.

About this clone: From the germline J gene comes the end of the CDR3, since the read stops 3 residues before it. This sample includes further DNA sequences coding for the same CDR3. This chain joins TRBV5-1 and TRBJ1-3; 8 nucleotides match TRBD1. Germline values: CDR1 SGHRS, CDR2 YFSETQ. The CDR3 runs 17 residues. The trim removed 0 bases at V and 3 bases at J, leaving 8 bases unmatched. CDR3 DNA, as far as it was read: TGCGCCAGCAGCTTGGATGGTCAGGGGGCGAGTGGAAACACC. This codes for CASSLDGQGASGNT. The entire CDR3 is CASSLDGQGASGNTIYF.

Details on this clone: The read stops 3 residues short of the end of the CDR3; the missing end is completed from the germline J gene. The chain couples TRBV5-1 to TRBJ2-4, with a possible D match to TRBD1 (6 bases). Trimming pared 0 bases from V and 6 bases from J, leaving 10 bases between. CDR3 size: 14 residues. Germline CDR1 and CDR2: SGHRS and YFSETQ. The CDR3: CASSLDRVGNIQYF. The sequenced CDR3 bases are TGCGCCAGCAGCTTGGACAGGGTTGGAAACATT. Complete variable domain (other parts from reference TRBV5-1 and TRBJ2-4): KAGVTQTPRYLIKTRGQQVTLSCSPISGHRSVSWYQQTPGQGLQFLFEYFSETQRNKGNFPGRFSGRQFSNSRSEMNVSTLELGDSALYLCASSLDRVGNIQYFGAGTRLSVL.

Details on this clone: The read ends 3 residues before the CDR3 terminus; that terminus is restored from the germline J gene. The chain employs TRBV7-2 and TRBJ2-5; TRBD2 matches at 11 bases. This CDR3 contains 15 residues. V dropped 5 bases and J dropped 5; count of bases not matched to a gene: 7. CDR1 SGHTA and CDR2 FQGNSA come from the germline V gene. The sequenced CDR3 bases are TGTGCCAGCAGCGACAGACTAGCGGGGTTGGAGACC. It specifies CASSDRLAGLET. The whole CDR3 is CASSDRLAGLETQYF.

In regard to this clone: Read sequence stops 3 residues before the CDR3 end, and the germline J gene provides the missing end. The V gene is TRBV20-1, the J gene TRBJ2-3; D possibly corresponds to TRBD2 (6 bases). The CDR3 sequence is 16 residues long. Germline CDR1 and CDR2: DFQATT and SNEGSKA (reference sequence). V was clipped by 0 bases and J by 0 bases, with 13 bases between them. The part of the CDR3 DNA that was read is TGCAGTGCTAGAGATCTGAGGACTACCAGCACAGATACG. This sequence encodes CSARDLRTTSTDT. In full, the CDR3 is CSARDLRTTSTDTQYF.

As to this clone: Read data end 3 residues before the CDR3 end; the end is taken from the germline J gene. The gene calls are TRBV18 and TRBJ2-3, with TRBD2 matching 8 bases. This CDR3 comprises 13 residues. The germline V gene encodes CDR1 KGHSH and CDR2 LQKENI. Partial CDR3 DNA: TGTGCCAGCTCACCGGGACTAGGTGAGACG. This codes for CASSPGLGET. The CDR3, in full, reads CASSPGLGETQYF.

Notes on this clone: The read finishes 3 residues shy of the CDR3 end, and the germline J gene is used to complete it. The rearrangement links TRBV4-1 to TRBJ2-1; 7 positions match TRBD2. V lost 0 bases to trimming and J lost 3 bases; unmatched junction nucleotides: 5. The germline V gene encodes CDR1 MGHRA and CDR2 YSYEKL. This CDR3 comprises 16 residues. CDR3 region: CASSQESSGYYNEQFF. The CDR3 bases that were read are TGCGCCAGCAGCCAAGAATCTAGCGGATACTACAATGAG.

A word on this clone: With the read ending 3 residues before the CDR3 end, the germline J gene is used to fill in that end. The rearrangement uses TRBV27 and TRBJ2-1; the match to TRBD1 covers 8 bases. V dropped 5 bases and J dropped 5; count of bases not matched to a gene: 8. The CDR3 contains 15 residues. Germline CDR1 and CDR2: MNHEY and SMNVEV (reference sequence). CDR3 amino acids: CASSVQGDLHNEQFF. The part of the CDR3 DNA that was read is TGTGCCAGCAGTGTACAGGGGGATCTCCACAATGAG.

On this clone: The read halts 3 residues ahead of the CDR3 end, with the missing end drawn from the germline J gene. The V gene is TRBV12-3 or TRBV12-4, the J gene TRBJ2-7; D is possibly TRBD1 (5 bases). V gave up 4 bases and J gave up 0 bases, with 10 bases separating them. There are 14 residues in the CDR3. The CDR3 reads CASSSREFSYEQYF. The covered CDR3 bases are TGTGCCAGCAGTTCCAGGGAATTCTCCTACGAG.

As for this clone: Read coverage stops 3 residues before the CDR3 terminus; the germline J gene supplies the remainder. The J gene is TRBJ2-1, the V gene TRBV18, with 10 positions matching TRBD2. The V and J ends lost 2 bases and 2 bases, in that order; junction bases with no gene match: 12. The germline gives CDR1 KGHSH, CDR2 LQKENI. This CDR3 region has 19 residues. The part of the CDR3 DNA that was read is TGTGCCAGCTCACCAGGGGTTTGGGCTAGCGGGAGCACCTACAATGAG. It yields the protein CASSPGVWASGSTYNE. The CDR3 as a whole reads CASSPGVWASGSTYNEQFF.

As to this clone: Sequencing ends 3 residues short of the CDR3 end; the germline J gene provides the rest. This rearrangement joins TRBV18 to TRBJ1-4; D is unclear. The V and J ends lost 4 bases and 8 bases respectively, with 11 bases between them. Per germline, CDR1 KGHSH and CDR2 LQKENI. This CDR3 region has 13 residues. This CDR3 reads CASSRQNKEKLFF. CDR3 DNA, as far as it was read: TGTGCCAGCTCACGTCAGAACAAGGAAAAA. Full variable domain (missing parts from reference TRBV18 and TRBJ1-4): NAGVMQNPRHLVRRRGQEARLRCSPMKGHSHVYWYRQLPEEGLKFMVYLQKENIIDESGMPKERFSAEFPKEGPSILRIQQVVRGDSAAYFCASSRQNKEKLFFGSGTQLSVL.

For this clone: The CDR3 end lies 3 residues beyond the end of the read and is filled in from the germline J gene. The rearrangement links TRBV6-2 or TRBV6-3 to TRBJ2-3; 10 bases map to TRBD1. The germline V gene encodes CDR1 MNHEY and CDR2 SVGEGT. This CDR3 has 16 residues. The CDR3: CASSYPRTGGDQPQYF. The sequenced part of the CDR3 DNA is TGTGCCAGCAGTTACCCCCGGACAGGGGGAGATCAGCCG.

As regards this clone: Read coverage stops 3 residues before the CDR3 terminus; the germline J gene supplies the remainder. The genes are TRBV30 and TRBJ2-2; 9 bases are a match to TRBD1. Germline CDR1 and CDR2: GTSNPN and SVGIG (reference sequence). This CDR3 has 14 residues. The CDR3 bases that were read are TGTGCCTGGAGTCCGGGACAGGGTGCTTCACCG. Amino acids: CAWSPGQGASP. The full CDR3 protein reads CAWSPGQGASPLFF.

About this clone: The CDR3 goes on 3 residues after the read ends, and that part is filled in from the germline J gene. The V gene is TRBV18, the J gene TRBJ2-5; 8 bases are a match to TRBD2. The V segment lost 2 bases and the J segment 1 base; nucleotides outside the gene matches: 9. The CDR3 is 17 residues long. Germline V gene data show CDR1 as KGHSH and CDR2 as LQKENI. The CDR3 spells CASSPNQLTSGQETQYF. The CDR3 DNA, read in part, is TGTGCCAGCTCACCAAACCAACTTACTAGCGGCCAAGAGACC.

On this clone itself: The read gets to within 3 residues of the CDR3 end, and the germline J gene fills in the rest. V and J are TRBV29-1 and TRBJ2-3, with a weak D call TRBD2 (6 bases). The length of the CDR3 is 14 residues. Germline assignment: CDR1 SQVTM and CDR2 ANQGSEA. CDR3: CSVEDRRGTVTQYF. CDR3 DNA, as far as it was read: TGCAGCGTTGAAGATCGGAGGGGAACAGTGACG.

Remarks on this clone: The read ends 3 residues before the CDR3 terminus; that terminus is restored from the germline J gene. Other DNA sequences in the same sample also yield this CDR3. The J gene is TRBJ1-3, the V gene TRBV2; weak D call: TRBD1 (6 bases). In germline, CDR1 is SNHLY, CDR2 FYNNEI. The CDR3 is 15 amino acids. Trimming stripped 7 bases from V and 0 bases from J, with 13 bases between. The CDR3 bases that were read are TGTGCCAGCAAACCAGGGGCCCGCTCTGGAAACACC. Translation: CASKPGARSGNT. The whole CDR3 reads CASKPGARSGNTIYF.

With respect to this clone: From the germline J gene comes the end of the CDR3, since the read stops 3 residues before it. The chain recombines TRBV29-1 with TRBJ1-3, with D unresolved. CDR3 length: 15 amino acids. Trimming removed 5 bases from V and 0 bases from J, with 14 bases in between. Germline CDR1 SQVTM, CDR2 ANQGSEA. Partial CDR3 DNA: TGCAGCGTTCTCATGGGCTCTAACTCTGGAAACACC. It is translated as CSVLMGSNSGNT. The full CDR3 sequence reads CSVLMGSNSGNTIYF.

Of note for this clone: The observed sequence ends 3 residues before the CDR3 terminus, with the missing tail filled in from the germline J gene. The V gene is TRBV19, the J gene TRBJ1-2; possibly TRBD1 for D (6 bases). The CDR3 is made up of 13 amino acids. The V gene lost 4 bases and the J gene lost 6 bases, with 12 bases spanning the gap. Germline values: CDR1 LNHDA, CDR2 SQIVND (reference sequence). The CDR3 DNA, read in part, is TGTGCCAGTAGTAGCTGGGACACAGATGGC. Amino acid sequence: CASSSWDTDG. The CDR3 in its entirety is CASSSWDTDGYTF.

Regarding this clone: The read is 3 residues too short to cover the CDR3 end, so that end is filled in from the germline J gene. V and J are TRBV18 and TRBJ1-1; D not resolved. The CDR3 consists of 15 residues. V lost 3 bases, J lost 0 bases, and 11 bases lay in between. CDR1 is KGHSH, CDR2 LQKENI, per germline. CDR3 in amino acids: CASSPQTTVNTEAFF. The covered CDR3 bases are TGTGCCAGCTCACCCCAAACCACGGTGAACACTGAA.

Of note for this clone: Sequencing ends 3 residues short of the CDR3 end; the germline J gene provides the rest. The chain couples TRBV20-1 to TRBJ2-7; TRBD1 aligns across 7 bases. The CDR3 loop spans 14 amino acids. J was trimmed by 5 bases and V by 6 bases; bases with no gene match: 13. Germline-derived CDR1 and CDR2 are DFQATT and SNEGSKA (reference sequence). The CDR3 protein is CSAEKTGSVNEQYF. Incomplete CDR3 DNA: TGCAGTGCGGAAAAGACAGGGAGTGTCAACGAG.